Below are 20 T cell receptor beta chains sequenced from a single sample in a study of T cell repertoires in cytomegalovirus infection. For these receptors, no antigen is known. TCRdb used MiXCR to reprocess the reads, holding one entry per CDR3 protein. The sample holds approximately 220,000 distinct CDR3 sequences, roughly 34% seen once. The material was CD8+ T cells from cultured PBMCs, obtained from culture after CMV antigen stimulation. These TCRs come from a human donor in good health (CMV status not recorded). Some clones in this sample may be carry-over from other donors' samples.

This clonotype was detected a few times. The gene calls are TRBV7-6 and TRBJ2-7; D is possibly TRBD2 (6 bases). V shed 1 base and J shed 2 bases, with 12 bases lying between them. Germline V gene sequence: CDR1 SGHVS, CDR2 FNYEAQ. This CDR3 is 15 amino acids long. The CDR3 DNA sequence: TGTGCCAGCAGCTTAGGTTGGGGGGAGGCCTACGAGCAGTACTTC. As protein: CASSLGWGEAYEQYF.

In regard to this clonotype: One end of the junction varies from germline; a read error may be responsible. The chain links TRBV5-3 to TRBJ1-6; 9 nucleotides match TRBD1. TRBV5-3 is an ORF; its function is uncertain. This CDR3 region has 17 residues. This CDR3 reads CASSFPDRGGDNSPLHF. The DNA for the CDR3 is TGTGCCAGCAGCTTTCCCGACAGGGGGGGTGATAATTCACCCCTCCACTTT.

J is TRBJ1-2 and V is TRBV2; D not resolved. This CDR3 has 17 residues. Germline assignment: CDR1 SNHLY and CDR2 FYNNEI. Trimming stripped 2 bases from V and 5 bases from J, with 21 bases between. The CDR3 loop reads CASSEPLESLQSYGYTF. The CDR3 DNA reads TGTGCCAGCAGTGAACCCCTCGAATCGCTGCAGAGTTATGGCTACACCTTC. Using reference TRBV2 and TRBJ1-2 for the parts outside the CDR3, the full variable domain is EPEVTQTPSHQVTQMGQEVILRCVPISNHLYFYWYRQILGQKVEFLVSFYNNEISEKSEIFDDQFSVERPDGSNFTLKIRSTKLEDSAMYFCASSEPLESLQSYGYTFGSGTRLTVV.

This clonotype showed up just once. CDR3 sequence: CAISYDRGVTEAFF. CDR3 coding DNA: TGTGCCATCAGTTACGACAGGGGGGTCACTGAAGCTTTCTTT. The chain recombines TRBV10-3 with TRBJ1-1, with 9 bases lining up with TRBD1. V lost 5 bases, J lost 4 bases, and 5 bases stayed unmatched. The germline V gene encodes CDR1 ENHRY and CDR2 SYGVKD. CDR3 length equals 14 residues.

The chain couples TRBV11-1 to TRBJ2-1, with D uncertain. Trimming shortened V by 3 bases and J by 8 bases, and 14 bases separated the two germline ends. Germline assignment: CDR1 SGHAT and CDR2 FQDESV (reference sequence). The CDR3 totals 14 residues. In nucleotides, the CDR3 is TGTGCCAGCAGCTTTGTCCTAGGCTGGGATGAGCAGTTCTTC. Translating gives CASSFVLGWDEQFF.

The CDR3 DNA follows: TGTGCCAGCGGGGTAACTAGCGGGGGATACAATGAGCAGTTCTTC. It codes for CASGVTSGGYNEQFF. This chain joins TRBV9 and TRBJ2-1; TRBD2 matches 11 bases. The CDR3 is made up of 15 amino acids. Trimming cost V 7 bases and J 4 bases; bases outside gene matches: 7. Germline V gene lookup returns CDR1 SGDLS and CDR2 YYNGEE.

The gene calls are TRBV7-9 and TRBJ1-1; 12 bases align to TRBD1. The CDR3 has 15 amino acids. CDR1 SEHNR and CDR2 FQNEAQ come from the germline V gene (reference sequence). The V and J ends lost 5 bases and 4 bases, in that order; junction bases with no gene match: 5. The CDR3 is CASSERDRGPTEAFF. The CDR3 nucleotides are TGTGCCAGCAGCGAAAGGGACAGGGGGCCCACTGAAGCTTTCTTT.

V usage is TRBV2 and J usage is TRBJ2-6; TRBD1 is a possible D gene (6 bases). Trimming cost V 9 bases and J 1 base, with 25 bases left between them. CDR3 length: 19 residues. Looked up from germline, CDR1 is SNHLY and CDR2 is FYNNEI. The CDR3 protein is CASGPRPGQISSGANVLTF. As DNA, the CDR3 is TGTGCCAGTGGTCCCCGCCCGGGACAAATCTCGTCTGGGGCCAACGTCCTGACTTTC. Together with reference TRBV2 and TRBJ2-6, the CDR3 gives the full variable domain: EPEVTQTPSHQVTQMGQEVILRCVPISNHLYFYWYRQILGQKVEFLVSFYNNEISEKSEIFDDQFSVERPDGSNFTLKIRSTKLEDSAMYFCASGPRPGQISSGANVLTFGAGSRLTVL.

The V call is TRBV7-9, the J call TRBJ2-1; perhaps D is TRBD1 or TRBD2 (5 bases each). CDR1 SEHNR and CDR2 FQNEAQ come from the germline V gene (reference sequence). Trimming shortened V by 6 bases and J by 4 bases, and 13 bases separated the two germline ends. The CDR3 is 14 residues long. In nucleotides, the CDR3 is TGTGCCAGCAGTGTAGGGACGCCGTACAATGAGCAGTTCTTC. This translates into CASSVGTPYNEQFF.

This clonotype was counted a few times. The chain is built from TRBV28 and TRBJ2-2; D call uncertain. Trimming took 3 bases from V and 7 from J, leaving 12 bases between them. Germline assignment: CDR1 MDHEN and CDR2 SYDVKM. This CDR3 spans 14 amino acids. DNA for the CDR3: TGTGCCAGCAGTTTGCCCTCGCGGAGCGGGGAGCTGTTTTTT. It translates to CASSLPSRSGELFF.

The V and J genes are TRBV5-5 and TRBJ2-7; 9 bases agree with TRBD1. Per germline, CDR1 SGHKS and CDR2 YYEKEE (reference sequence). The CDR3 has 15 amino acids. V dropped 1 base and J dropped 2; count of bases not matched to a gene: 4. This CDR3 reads CASSLNRGPPYEQYF. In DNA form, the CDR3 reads TGTGCCAGCAGCTTGAACAGGGGGCCGCCCTACGAGCAGTACTTC.

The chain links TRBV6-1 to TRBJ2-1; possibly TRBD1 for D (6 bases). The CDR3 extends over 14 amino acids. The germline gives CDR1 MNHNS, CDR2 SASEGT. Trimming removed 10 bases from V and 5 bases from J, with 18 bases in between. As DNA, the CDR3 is TGTGCCACCGGGGTGGCAGGGGAACACAATGAGCAGTTCTTC. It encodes CATGVAGEHNEQFF.

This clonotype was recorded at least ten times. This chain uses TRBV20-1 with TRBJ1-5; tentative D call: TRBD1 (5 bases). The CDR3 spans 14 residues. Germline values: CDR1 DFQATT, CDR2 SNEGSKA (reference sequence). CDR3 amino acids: CGAREHRGNQPQHF. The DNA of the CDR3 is TGCGGGGCCAGGGAACATAGGGGCAATCAGCCCCAGCATTTT.

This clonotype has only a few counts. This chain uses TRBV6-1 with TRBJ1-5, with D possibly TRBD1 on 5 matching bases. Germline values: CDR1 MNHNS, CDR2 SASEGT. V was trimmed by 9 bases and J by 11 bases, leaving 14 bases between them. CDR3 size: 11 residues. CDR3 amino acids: CARNGGSSQHF. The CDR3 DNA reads TGTGCCAGAAACGGGGGGAGTTCCCAGCATTTT.

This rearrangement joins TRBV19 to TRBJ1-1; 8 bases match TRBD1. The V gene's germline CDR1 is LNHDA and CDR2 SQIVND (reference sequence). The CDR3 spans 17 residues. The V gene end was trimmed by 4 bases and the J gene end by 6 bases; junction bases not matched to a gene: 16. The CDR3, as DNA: TGTGCCAGTAGTACAAAGGGGGGGCCAGGGGGCATTGCTGAAGCTTTCTTT. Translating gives CASSTKGGPGGIAEAFF.

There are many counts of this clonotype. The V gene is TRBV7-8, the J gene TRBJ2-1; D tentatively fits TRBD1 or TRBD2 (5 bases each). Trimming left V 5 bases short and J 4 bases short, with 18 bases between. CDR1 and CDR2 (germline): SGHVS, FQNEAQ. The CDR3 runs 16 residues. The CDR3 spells CASSPEVGPGYNEQFF. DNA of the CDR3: TGTGCCAGCAGCCCGGAGGTGGGACCCGGTTACAATGAGCAGTTCTTC.

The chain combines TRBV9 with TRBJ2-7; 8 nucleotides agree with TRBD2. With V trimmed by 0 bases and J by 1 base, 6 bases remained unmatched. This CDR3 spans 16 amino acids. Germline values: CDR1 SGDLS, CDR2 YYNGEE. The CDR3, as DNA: TGTGCCAGCAGCGTAGGTTCAAGCGGGAGTTCCTACGAGCAGTACTTC. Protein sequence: CASSVGSSGSSYEQYF.

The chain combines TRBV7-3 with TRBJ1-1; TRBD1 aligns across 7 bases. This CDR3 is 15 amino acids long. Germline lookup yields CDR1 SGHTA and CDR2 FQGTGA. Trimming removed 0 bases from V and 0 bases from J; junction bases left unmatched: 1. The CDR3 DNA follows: TGTGCCAGCAGCTTAACGGGACAGATGAACACTGAAGCTTTCTTT. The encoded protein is CASSLTGQMNTEAFF.

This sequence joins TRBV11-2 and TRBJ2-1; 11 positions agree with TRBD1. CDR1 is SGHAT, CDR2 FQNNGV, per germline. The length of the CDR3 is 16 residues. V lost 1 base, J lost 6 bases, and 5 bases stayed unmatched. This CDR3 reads CASSLGRTGGFNEQFF. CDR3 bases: TGTGCCAGCAGCTTAGGTCGGACAGGGGGCTTCAATGAGCAGTTCTTC.

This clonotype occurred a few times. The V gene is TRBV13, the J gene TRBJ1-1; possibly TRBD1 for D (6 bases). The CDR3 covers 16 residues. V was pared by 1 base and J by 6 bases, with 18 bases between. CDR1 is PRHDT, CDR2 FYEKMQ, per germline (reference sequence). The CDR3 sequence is CASSLDGEGEIPEAFF. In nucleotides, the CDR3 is TGTGCCAGCAGCTTAGATGGGGAGGGGGAGATCCCTGAAGCTTTCTTT.